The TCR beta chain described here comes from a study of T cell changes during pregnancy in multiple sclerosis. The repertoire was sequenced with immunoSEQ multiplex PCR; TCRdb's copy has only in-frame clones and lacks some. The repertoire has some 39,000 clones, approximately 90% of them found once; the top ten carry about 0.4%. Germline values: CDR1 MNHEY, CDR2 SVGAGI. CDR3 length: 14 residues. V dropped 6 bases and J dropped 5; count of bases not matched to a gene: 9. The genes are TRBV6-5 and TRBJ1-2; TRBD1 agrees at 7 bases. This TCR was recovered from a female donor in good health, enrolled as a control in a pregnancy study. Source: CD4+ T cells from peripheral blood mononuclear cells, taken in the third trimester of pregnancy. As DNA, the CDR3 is TGTGCCAGCAGCCGACAGGGTACGGTTTATGGCTACACCTTC. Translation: CASSRQGTVYGYTF.